This T cell receptor (beta chain) stems from a study of T cell responses to AZD1222 COVID-19 vaccine. Details on this clone: What it binds is unknown.

V lost 4 bases and J lost 2; bases outside the gene matches: 10. This CDR3 spans 17 amino acids. Looked up from germline, CDR1 is SGHAT and CDR2 is FQNNGV. Clones were sequenced by immunoSEQ multiplex PCR, and TCRdb holds only the in-frame ones, with some missing. Of 150,000 or so clones listed, 80% to 95% are singletons. Broader study findings: Only five to seven AZD1222 recipients tested seropositive at baseline.

Sequencing used peripheral blood, obtained on day 0 of AZD1222 vaccination. This receptor was identified in an adult in good health. The V and J genes are TRBV11-2 and TRBJ2-1, with TRBD2 matching 8 bases. As DNA, the CDR3 is TGTGCCAGCAGCTGGGCGGGGGGCCTTGGGCCCTACAATGAGCAGTTCTTC. Amino acids: CASSWAGGLGPYNEQFF.